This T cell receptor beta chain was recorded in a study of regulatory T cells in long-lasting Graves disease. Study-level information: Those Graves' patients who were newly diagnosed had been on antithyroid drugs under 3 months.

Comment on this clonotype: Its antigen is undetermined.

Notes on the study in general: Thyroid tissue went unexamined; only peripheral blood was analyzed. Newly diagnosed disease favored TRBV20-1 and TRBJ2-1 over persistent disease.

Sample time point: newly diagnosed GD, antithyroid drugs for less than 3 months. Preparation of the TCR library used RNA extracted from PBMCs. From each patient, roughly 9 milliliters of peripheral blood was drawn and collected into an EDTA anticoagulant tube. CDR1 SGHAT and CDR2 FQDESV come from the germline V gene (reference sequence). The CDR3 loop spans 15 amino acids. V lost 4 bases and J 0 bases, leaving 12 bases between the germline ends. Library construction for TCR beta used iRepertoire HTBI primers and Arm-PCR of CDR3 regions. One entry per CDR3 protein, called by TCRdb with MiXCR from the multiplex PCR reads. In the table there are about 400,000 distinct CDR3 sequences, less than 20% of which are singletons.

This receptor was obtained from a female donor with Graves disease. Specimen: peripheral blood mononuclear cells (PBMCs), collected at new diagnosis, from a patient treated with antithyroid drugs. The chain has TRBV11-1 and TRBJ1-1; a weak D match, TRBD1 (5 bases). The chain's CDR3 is CASSSSGLLNTEAFF. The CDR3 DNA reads TGTGCCAGCAGCTCATCGGGACTTTTGAACACTGAAGCTTTCTTT.